This T cell receptor beta chain appears in the sequencing data of a study of blood T cell repertoires in COVID-19. The table came from immunoSEQ multiplex PCR; TCRdb's copy has only in-frame clones and leaves some out. The profile covers 300,000 to 400,000 clones, with 88% appearing a single time and 6% to 8.5% taken by the ten largest. In germline, CDR1 is SGHKS, CDR2 YYEKEE (reference sequence). The CDR3 covers 14 residues. V dropped 4 bases and J dropped 4; count of bases not matched to a gene: 6. Specimen: peripheral blood. This receptor was taken from a woman between 65 and 79 years old with COVID-19, enrolled during active disease. The V call is TRBV5-5, the J call TRBJ2-7; 9 nucleotides line up with TRBD1. CDR3 nucleotides: TGTGCCAGCAGCCGGGGACAGGGAACTTACGAGCAGTACTTC. It translates to CASSRGQGTYEQYF.